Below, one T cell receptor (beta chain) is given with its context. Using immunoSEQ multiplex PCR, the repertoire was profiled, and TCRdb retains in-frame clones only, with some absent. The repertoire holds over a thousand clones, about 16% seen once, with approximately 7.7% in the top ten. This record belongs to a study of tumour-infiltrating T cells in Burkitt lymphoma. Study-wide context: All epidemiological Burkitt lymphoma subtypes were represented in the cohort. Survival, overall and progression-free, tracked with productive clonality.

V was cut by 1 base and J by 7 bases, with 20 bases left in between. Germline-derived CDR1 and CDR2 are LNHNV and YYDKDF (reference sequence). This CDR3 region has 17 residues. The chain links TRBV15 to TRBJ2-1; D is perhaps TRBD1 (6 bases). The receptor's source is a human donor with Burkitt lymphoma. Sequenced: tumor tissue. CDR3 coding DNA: TGTGCCACCAGCAGAGGAACGAGGGGACAAGTGGGTAATGAGCAGTTCTTC. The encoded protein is CATSRGTRGQVGNEQFF.